Below are 22 T cell receptor beta chains sequenced from a single sample in a study of T cells in Graves' hyperthyroidism and ophthalmopathy. RNA transcripts provided the source from which TCR beta CDR3 regions were amplified. Primed by the HTBI set, a first-round RT-PCR was run on the TCR CDR3. MiXCR, applied by TCRdb to the multiplex PCR reads, yields one record per CDR3 protein. In the table there are under 250,000 distinct CDR3 sequences, about a sixth of which are singletons. The specimen sequenced was blood. The receptors were sampled from a woman in her 50s with Graves' hyperthyroidism.

The V and J genes are TRBV12-3 or TRBV12-4 and TRBJ2-5; D gene uncertain. This CDR3 has 16 residues. Trimming cost V 1 base and J 0 bases, with 12 bases left between them. The CDR3 bases are TGTGCCAGCAGTTTAGATTGGGAACTCCACCAAGAGACCCAGTACTTC. Translating it yields CASSLDWELHQETQYF.

This clonotype was counted between two and nine times. The chain carries TRBV6-1 and TRBJ1-6; D remains unclear. Germline V gene lookup returns CDR1 MNHNS and CDR2 SASEGT. The CDR3 totals 13 residues. V was trimmed by 5 bases and J by 6 bases, leaving 8 bases between them. The CDR3, as DNA: TGTGCCAGCAGTTCCGGGTCTAATTCACCCCTCCACTTT. Translated, it gives CASSSGSNSPLHF.

The rearrangement links TRBV6-1 to TRBJ1-1, with 10 nucleotides matching TRBD1. The CDR3 loop spans 17 amino acids. CDR1 is MNHNS, CDR2 SASEGT, per germline. After removal of 7 bases from V and 2 bases from J, the junction contained 13 bases not matched to a gene. CDR3 nucleotides: TGTGCCAGCACCCTTCCCGGGACAGGGGTCTTTAACACTGAAGCTTTCTTT. This sequence encodes CASTLPGTGVFNTEAFF.

V gene TRBV7-9 combines with J gene TRBJ2-1, with D possibly being TRBD1 or TRBD2 (6 bases each). The CDR3 spans 14 residues. Trimming cost V 1 base and J 10 bases, with 14 bases left between them. In germline, CDR1 is SEHNR, CDR2 FQNEAQ (reference sequence). The CDR3 DNA sequence: TGTGCCAGCAGCTTAGAGGGGGGCTCCTACGAGCAGTTCTTC. Translating it yields CASSLEGGSYEQFF.

In this sample, this clonotype turned up a few times. The V and J genes are TRBV3-1 and TRBJ2-5; D is uncertain. The CDR3 spans 16 residues. With 4 bases removed from V and 4 bases from J, the gap between germline ends came to 19 bases. Germline assignment: CDR1 LGHDT and CDR2 YNNKEL (reference sequence). In DNA, the CDR3 is TGTGCCAGCAGCCCCCCTTTCTCCTCGTGGGGAGAGACCCAGTACTTC. Encoded protein: CASSPPFSSWGETQYF.

This clonotype was picked up a small number of times. The gene calls are TRBV6-1 and TRBJ1-4; D is possibly TRBD1 (5 bases). CDR1 and CDR2 (germline): MNHNS, SASEGT. Trimming cost V 2 bases and J 3 bases, with 13 bases left between them. The CDR3 runs to 16 residues. The CDR3 sequence is CASSEPTGGANEKLFF. The CDR3, as DNA: TGTGCCAGCAGTGAACCCACCGGGGGAGCTAATGAAAAACTGTTTTTT.

This clonotype was seen repeatedly, ten times or more. The V call is TRBV20-1, the J call TRBJ2-7, with TRBD2 matching over 7 bases. Germline values: CDR1 DFQATT, CDR2 SNEGSKA (reference sequence). V shed 3 bases and J 3 bases; nucleotides not matched to a gene: 8. This CDR3 has 14 amino acids. CDR3 amino acids: CSARWEGGDYEQYF. CDR3 coding DNA: TGCAGTGCTAGGTGGGAGGGAGGGGACTACGAGCAGTACTTC.

This clonotype was recorded at least ten times. The germline gene is not matched at one end of the junction; a read error may be the cause. The chain couples TRBV12-3 or TRBV12-4 to TRBJ2-7; D is unresolved. This CDR3 spans 11 amino acids. The DNA of the CDR3 is TGTGCCAGCAGCTTAGCTGGCGAGCAGTACTTC. As protein: CASSLAGEQYF.

This clonotype has ten or more counts. The chain links TRBV20-1 to TRBJ2-2; 7 nucleotides agree with TRBD2. This CDR3 contains 15 residues. The germline V gene encodes CDR1 DFQATT and CDR2 SNEGSKA (reference sequence). The V segment lost 3 bases and the J segment 2 bases; nucleotides outside the gene matches: 6. The CDR3 nucleotides are TGCAGTGCTAGTCCACTAGCGCCCAACACCGGGGAGCTGTTTTTT. Protein: CSASPLAPNTGELFF.

This clonotype has ten or more counts. The J gene is TRBJ1-2, the V gene TRBV6-1; the match to TRBD1 covers 9 bases. CDR3 size: 13 residues. Germline V lookup: CDR1 MNHNS, CDR2 SASEGT. Losses at the gene ends were 7 bases for V and 8 bases for J; bases not matched to a gene: 8. CDR3 protein: CASTPTGGVGYTF. CDR3 nucleotides: TGTGCCAGCACCCCAACAGGGGGCGTGGGCTACACCTTC.

The V and J genes are TRBV28 and TRBJ1-1; D is perhaps TRBD1 (5 bases). V was trimmed by 6 bases and J by 5 bases, leaving 16 bases between them. Germline loops: CDR1 MDHEN, CDR2 SYDVKM. This CDR3 comprises 14 residues. CDR3 in amino acids: CASRTGQGQTEAFF. In DNA form, the CDR3 reads TGTGCCAGCAGGACCGGACAAGGTCAAACTGAAGCTTTCTTT.

This clonotype appeared a few times. The V and J genes are TRBV4-2 and TRBJ2-7, with TRBD2 identical over 8 bases. CDR1 LGHNA and CDR2 YNFKEQ come from the germline V gene. The CDR3 contains 16 residues. Trimming removed 0 bases from V and 4 bases from J; junction bases left unmatched: 8. CDR3 DNA sequence: TGTGCCAGCAGCCAAGAAATCCACGGGAGGGGATACGAGCAGTACTTC. Translated: CASSQEIHGRGYEQYF.

This clonotype was counted many times. The CDR3 DNA reads TGCAGTGCTCCGGGACAGCCAAACACTGAAGCTTTCTTT. It is translated as CSAPGQPNTEAFF. This chain links TRBV20-1 with TRBJ1-1; 7 nucleotides line up with TRBD1. V was pared by 5 bases and J by 2 bases, with 5 bases of the junction left unmatched. The V gene's germline CDR1 is DFQATT and CDR2 SNEGSKA (reference sequence). The CDR3 is made up of 13 amino acids.

This clonotype was observed at least ten times. This rearrangement joins TRBV29-1 to TRBJ1-1, with D tentatively TRBD1 (6 bases). Per germline, CDR1 SQVTM and CDR2 ANQGSEA. V was shortened by 1 base and J by 0 bases, with 12 bases between the two germline ends. The CDR3 has 15 amino acids. The CDR3 DNA is TGCAGCGTTGAAGTGCAGGGGAGGATGAACACTGAAGCTTTCTTT. Translating it yields CSVEVQGRMNTEAFF.

The chain employs TRBV12-3 or TRBV12-4 and TRBJ2-2, with 9 bases fitting TRBD2. The CDR3 is made up of 15 amino acids. After removal of 8 bases from V and 5 bases from J, the junction contained 9 bases not matched to a gene. CDR3 bases: TGTGCCAGCGGTAGAGCGGGAGGTGGGACCGGGGAGCTGTTTTTT. Translation: CASGRAGGGTGELFF.

This clonotype was seen ten or more times. The V gene is TRBV20-1, the J gene TRBJ1-2; the D gene is possibly TRBD1 (6 bases). Germline V gene lookup returns CDR1 DFQATT and CDR2 SNEGSKA (reference sequence). Trimming shortened V by 1 base and J by 4 bases, and 13 bases separated the two germline ends. The CDR3 loop spans 14 amino acids. CDR3 DNA sequence: TGCAGTGCTAGAGGGAGGGGGTACGGCTATGGCTACACCTTC. It codes for CSARGRGYGYGYTF.

This clonotype was observed many times. The chain employs TRBV29-1 and TRBJ1-1, with D perhaps matching TRBD1 (6 bases). The length of the CDR3 is 13 residues. V lost 5 bases and J lost 2, with 12 bases in between. Germline V lookup: CDR1 SQVTM, CDR2 ANQGSEA. In nucleotides, the CDR3 is TGCAGCGTTTGGCGGGGGCTCAACACTGAAGCTTTCTTT. Its translation: CSVWRGLNTEAFF.

This clonotype was seen ten or more times. This rearrangement joins TRBV7-2 to TRBJ2-1; D is unresolved. Germline V gives CDR1 SGHTA, CDR2 FQGNSA. Trimming cost V 1 base and J 2 bases, with 3 bases left between them. This CDR3 has 13 amino acids. In DNA, the CDR3 is TGTGCCAGCAGCTTAGATGCCTACAATGAGCAGTTCTTC. This sequence encodes CASSLDAYNEQFF.

This clonotype appeared many times. The chain has TRBV5-6 and TRBJ1-1; 7 nucleotides agree with TRBD1. This CDR3 has 12 amino acids. J was trimmed by 11 bases and V by 4 bases; bases with no gene match: 8. The V gene's germline CDR1 is SGHDT and CDR2 YYEEEE. The CDR3 protein is CASSRDSSRAFF. The DNA for the CDR3 is TGTGCCAGCAGCCGGGACAGCAGTAGGGCTTTCTTT.

The table lists this clonotype with a few counts. J is TRBJ2-1 and V is TRBV5-6, with 7 positions matching TRBD2. Losses at the gene ends were 3 bases for V and 3 bases for J; bases not matched to a gene: 6. The CDR3 length is 15 residues. Germline CDR1 and CDR2: SGHDT and YYEEEE. CDR3 sequence: CASSWGTTHYNEQFF. The CDR3 coding sequence is TGTGCCAGCAGCTGGGGGACTACCCACTACAATGAGCAGTTCTTC.

This clonotype was seen many times. The chain has TRBV30 and TRBJ1-1; D unclear. Germline V lookup: CDR1 GTSNPN, CDR2 SVGIG (reference sequence). Between the trimmed V and J ends, which lost 2 bases and 1 base, there was a span of 8 bases. The CDR3 totals 13 residues. The CDR3 is CAWSLDGNTEAFF. Written as DNA, the CDR3 is TGTGCCTGGAGTCTGGACGGGAACACTGAAGCTTTCTTT.

With respect to this clonotype: This may be a read error: a much more frequent sequence differs by one nucleotide. This sequence joins TRBV10-3 and TRBJ1-1; D is uncertain. The CDR3 is made up of 13 amino acids. Germline V gene sequence: CDR1 ENHRY, CDR2 SYGVKD. The CDR3 bases are TGTGCCATCAGTGAGTCGAGGAAGGCTGAAGCTTCCTTT. Translating it yields CAISESRKAEASF.